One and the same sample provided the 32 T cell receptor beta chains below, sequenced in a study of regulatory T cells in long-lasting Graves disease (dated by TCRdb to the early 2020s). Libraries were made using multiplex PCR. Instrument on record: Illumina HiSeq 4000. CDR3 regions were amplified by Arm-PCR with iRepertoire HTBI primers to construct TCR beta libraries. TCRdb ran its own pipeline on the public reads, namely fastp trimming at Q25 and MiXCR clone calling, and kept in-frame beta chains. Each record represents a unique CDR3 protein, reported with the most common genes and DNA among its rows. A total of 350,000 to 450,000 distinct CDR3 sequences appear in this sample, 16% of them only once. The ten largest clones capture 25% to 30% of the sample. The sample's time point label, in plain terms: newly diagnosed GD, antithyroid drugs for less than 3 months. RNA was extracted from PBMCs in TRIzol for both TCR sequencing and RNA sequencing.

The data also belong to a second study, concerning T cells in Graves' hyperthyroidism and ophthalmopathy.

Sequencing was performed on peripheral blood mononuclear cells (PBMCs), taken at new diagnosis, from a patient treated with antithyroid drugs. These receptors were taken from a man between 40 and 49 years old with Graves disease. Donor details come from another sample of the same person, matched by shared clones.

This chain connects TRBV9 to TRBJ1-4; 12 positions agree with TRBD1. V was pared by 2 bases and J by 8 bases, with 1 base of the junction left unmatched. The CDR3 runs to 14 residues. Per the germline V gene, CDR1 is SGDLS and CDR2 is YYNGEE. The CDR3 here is CASSVGTGGEKLFF. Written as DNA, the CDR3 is TGTGCCAGCAGCGTTGGGACAGGGGGCGAAAAACTGTTTTTT.

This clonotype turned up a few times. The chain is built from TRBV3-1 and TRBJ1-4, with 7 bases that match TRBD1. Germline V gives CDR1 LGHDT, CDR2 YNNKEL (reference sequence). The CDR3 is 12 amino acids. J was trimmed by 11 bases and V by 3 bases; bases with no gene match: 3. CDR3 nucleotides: TGTGCCAGCAGCCAGACAGGGCTTAAACTGTTTTTT. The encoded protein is CASSQTGLKLFF. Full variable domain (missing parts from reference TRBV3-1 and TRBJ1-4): DTAVSQTPKYLVTQMGNDKSIKCEQNLGHDTMYWYKQDSKKFLKIMFSYNNKELIINETVPNRFSPKSPDKAHLNLHINSLELGDSAVYFCASSQTGLKLFFGSGTQLSVL.

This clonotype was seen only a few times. The CDR3: CASSDSEVGTINSYEQYF. The CDR3 DNA sequence: TGTGCCAGCAGTGACTCGGAAGTCGGGACTATCAACTCCTACGAGCAGTACTTC. V is TRBV6-4 and J is TRBJ2-7, with 7 nucleotides matching TRBD2. The CDR3 spans 18 residues. V shed 0 bases and J 0 bases; nucleotides not matched to a gene: 11. Germline lookup yields CDR1 MRHNA and CDR2 SNTAGT.

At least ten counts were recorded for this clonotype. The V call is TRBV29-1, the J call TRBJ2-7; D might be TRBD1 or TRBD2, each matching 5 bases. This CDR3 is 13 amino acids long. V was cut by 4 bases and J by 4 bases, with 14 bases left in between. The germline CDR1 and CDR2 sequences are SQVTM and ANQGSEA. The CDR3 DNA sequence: TGCAGCGTTGGGGGGAATCGCCGTTACGAGCAGTACTTC. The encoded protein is CSVGGNRRYEQYF.

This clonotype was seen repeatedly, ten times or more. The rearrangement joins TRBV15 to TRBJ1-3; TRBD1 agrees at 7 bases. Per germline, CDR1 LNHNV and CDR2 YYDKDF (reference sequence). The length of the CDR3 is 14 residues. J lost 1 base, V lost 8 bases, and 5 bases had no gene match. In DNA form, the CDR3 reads TGTGCCACCTCAGACAGGGTATCTGGAAACACCATATATTTT. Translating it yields CATSDRVSGNTIYF.

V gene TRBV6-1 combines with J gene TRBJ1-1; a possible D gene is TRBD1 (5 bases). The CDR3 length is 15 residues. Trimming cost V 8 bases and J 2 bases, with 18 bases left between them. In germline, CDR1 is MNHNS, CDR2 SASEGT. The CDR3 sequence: CASGRVGADNTEAFF. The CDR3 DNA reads TGTGCCAGCGGGCGGGTAGGGGCGGATAACACTGAAGCTTTCTTT.

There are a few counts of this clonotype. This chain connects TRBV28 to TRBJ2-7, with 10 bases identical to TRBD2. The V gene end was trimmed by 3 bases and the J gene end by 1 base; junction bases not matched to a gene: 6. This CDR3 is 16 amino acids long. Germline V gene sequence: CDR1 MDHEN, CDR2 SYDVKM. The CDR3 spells CASSFWASGGSYEQYF. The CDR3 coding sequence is TGTGCCAGCAGTTTCTGGGCTAGCGGGGGATCCTACGAGCAGTACTTC.

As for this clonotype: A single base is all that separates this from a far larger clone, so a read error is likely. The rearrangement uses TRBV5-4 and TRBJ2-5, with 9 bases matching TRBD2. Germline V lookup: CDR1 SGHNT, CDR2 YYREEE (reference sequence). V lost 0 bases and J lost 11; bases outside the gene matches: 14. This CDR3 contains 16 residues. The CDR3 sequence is CASSLGGAGGYNEQYF. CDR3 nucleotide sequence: TGTGCCAGCAGCTTGGGAGGAGCGGGGGGATACAATGAGCAGTACTTC.

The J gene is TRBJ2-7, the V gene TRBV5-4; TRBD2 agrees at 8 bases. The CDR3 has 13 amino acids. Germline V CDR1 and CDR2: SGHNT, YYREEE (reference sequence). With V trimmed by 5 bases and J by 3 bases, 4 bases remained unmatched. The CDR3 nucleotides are TGTGCCAGCAGTACCAGCGGGGGCTACGAGCAGTACTTC. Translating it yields CASSTSGGYEQYF.

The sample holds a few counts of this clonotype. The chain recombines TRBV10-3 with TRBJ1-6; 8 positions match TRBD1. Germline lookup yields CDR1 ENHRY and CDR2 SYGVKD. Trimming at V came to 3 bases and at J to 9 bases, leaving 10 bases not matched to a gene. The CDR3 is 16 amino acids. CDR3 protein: CAISDPRTGIVSPLHF. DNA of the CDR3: TGTGCCATCAGTGACCCAAGGACAGGGATCGTTTCACCCCTCCACTTT.

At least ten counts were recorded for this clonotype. CDR3: CASSLGVGARFF. The DNA for the CDR3 is TGTGCCAGCAGTTTAGGCGTGGGGGCTCGGTTCTTC. The chain has TRBV12-3 or TRBV12-4 and TRBJ2-1; possible D gene TRBD1, 6 bases. The CDR3 runs to 12 residues. Deletions cut 1 base from V and 15 bases from J, with 13 bases between.

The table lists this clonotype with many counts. The CDR3, as DNA: TGTGCCAGCAGCTTATATCGGGGGGAGGACACCGGGGAGCTGTTTTTT. This sequence encodes CASSLYRGEDTGELFF. The J gene is TRBJ2-2, the V gene TRBV7-2; the match to TRBD2 covers 7 bases. The CDR3 has 16 amino acids. The V segment lost 2 bases and the J segment 3 bases; nucleotides outside the gene matches: 6. From germline, CDR1 is SGHTA and CDR2 FQGNSA.

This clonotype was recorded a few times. The CDR3 is CASSQGDRYDYEQYF. For the CDR3, the DNA is TGTGCCAGCAGCCAAGGGGACAGGTACGACTACGAGCAGTACTTC. This chain links TRBV3-1 with TRBJ2-7, with 8 bases lining up with TRBD1. The length of the CDR3 is 15 residues. The V and J ends lost 1 base and 3 bases, in that order; junction bases with no gene match: 5. CDR1 is LGHDT and CDR2 is YNNKEL in the germline V gene (reference sequence).

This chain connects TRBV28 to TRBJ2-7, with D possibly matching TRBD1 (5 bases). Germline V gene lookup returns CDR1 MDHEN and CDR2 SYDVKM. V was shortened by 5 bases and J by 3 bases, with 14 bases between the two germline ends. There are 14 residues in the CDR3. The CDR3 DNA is TGTGCCAGCAGTCCCCGACAGAGAGTCTACGAGCAGTACTTC. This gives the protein CASSPRQRVYEQYF.

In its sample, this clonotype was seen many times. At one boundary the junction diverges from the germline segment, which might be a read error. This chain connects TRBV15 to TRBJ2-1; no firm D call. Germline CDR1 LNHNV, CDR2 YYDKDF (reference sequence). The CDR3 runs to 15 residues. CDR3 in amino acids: CATRRATDSYNEQFF. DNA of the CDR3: TGTGCCACCAGGAGAGCGACCGATAGTTACAATGAGCAGTTCTTC. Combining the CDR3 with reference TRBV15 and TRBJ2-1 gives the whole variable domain DAMVIQNPRYQVTQFGKPVTLSCSQTLNHNVMYWYQQKSSQAPKLLFHYYDKDFNNEADTPDNFQSRRPNTSFCFLDIRSPGLGDTAMYLCATRRATDSYNEQFFGPGTRLTVL.

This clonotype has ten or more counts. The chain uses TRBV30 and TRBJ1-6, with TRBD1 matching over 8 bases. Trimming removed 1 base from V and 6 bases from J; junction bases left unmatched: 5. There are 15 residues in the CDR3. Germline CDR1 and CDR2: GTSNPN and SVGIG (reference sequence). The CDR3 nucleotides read TGTGCCTGGAGTGACAGGGGGTTGGGTAATTCACCCCTCCACTTT. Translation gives CAWSDRGLGNSPLHF.

The CDR3 loop reads CASTTGGTMDEKLFF. Here the CDR3 DNA reads TGTGCCAGCACCACAGGGGGGACAATGGATGAAAAACTGTTTTTT. The V gene is TRBV6-1, the J gene TRBJ1-4; 8 bases align to TRBD1. CDR1 is MNHNS, CDR2 SASEGT, per germline. The V segment lost 7 bases and the J segment 6 bases; nucleotides outside the gene matches: 10. The CDR3 is 15 residues long.

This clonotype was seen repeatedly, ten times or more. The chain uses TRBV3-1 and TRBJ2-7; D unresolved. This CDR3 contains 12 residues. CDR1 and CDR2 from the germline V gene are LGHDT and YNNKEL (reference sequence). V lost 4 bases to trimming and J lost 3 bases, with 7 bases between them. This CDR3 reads CASSPGFYEQYF. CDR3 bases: TGTGCCAGCAGCCCCGGGTTCTACGAGCAGTACTTC.

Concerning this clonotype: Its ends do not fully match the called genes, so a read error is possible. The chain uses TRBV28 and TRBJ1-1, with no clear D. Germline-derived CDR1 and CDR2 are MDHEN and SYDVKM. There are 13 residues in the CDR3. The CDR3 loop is CASSLQTNTEASF. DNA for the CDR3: TGTGCCAGCAGTTTACAGACGAACACTGAAGCTTCCTTT.

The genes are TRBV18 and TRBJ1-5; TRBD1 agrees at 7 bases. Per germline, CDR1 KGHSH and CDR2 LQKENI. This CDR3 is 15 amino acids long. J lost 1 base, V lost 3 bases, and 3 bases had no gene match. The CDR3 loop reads CASSPGTVSNQPQHF. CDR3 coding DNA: TGTGCCAGCTCACCGGGGACAGTAAGCAATCAGCCCCAGCATTTT.

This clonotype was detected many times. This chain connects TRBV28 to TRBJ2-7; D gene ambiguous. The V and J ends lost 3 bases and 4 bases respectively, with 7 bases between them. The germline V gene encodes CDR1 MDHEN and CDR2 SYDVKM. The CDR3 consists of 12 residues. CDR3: CASSFLLYEQYF. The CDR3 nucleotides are TGTGCCAGCAGTTTTCTTTTATACGAGCAGTACTTC.

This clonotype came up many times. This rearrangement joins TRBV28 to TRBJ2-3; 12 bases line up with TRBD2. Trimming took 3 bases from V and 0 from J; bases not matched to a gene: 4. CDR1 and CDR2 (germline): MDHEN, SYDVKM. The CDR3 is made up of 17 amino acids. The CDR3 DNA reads TGTGCCAGCAGTTTGCTAGCGGGGGGGCGGAGCACAGATACGCAGTATTTT. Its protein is CASSLLAGGRSTDTQYF.

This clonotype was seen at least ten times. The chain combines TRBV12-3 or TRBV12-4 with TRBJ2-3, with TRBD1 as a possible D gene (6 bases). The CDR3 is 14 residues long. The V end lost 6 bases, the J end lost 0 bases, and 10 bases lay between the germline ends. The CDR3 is CASRGQSSTDTQYF. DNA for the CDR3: TGTGCCAGCAGAGGACAGTCGAGCACAGATACGCAGTATTTT.

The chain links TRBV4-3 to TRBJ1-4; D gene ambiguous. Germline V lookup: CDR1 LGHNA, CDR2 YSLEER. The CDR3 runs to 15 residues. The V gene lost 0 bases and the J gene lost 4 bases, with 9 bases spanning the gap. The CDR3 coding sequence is TGCGCCAGCAGCCAAGATTTAAAGAATAATGAAAAACTGTTTTTT. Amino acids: CASSQDLKNNEKLFF.

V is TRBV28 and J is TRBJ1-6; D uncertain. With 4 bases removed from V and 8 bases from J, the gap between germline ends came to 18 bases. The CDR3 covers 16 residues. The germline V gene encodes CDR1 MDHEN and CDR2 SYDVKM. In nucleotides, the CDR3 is TGTGCCAGCAGTTATCGTGTTGGGGTTCGGCATTCACCCCTCCACTTT. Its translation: CASSYRVGVRHSPLHF.

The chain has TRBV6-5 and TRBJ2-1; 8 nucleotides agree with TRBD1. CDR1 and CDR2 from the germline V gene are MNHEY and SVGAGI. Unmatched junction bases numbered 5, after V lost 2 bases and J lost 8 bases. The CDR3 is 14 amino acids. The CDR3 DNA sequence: TGTGCCAGCAGTTACGGGCAGGGGGCCGATGAGCAGTTCTTC. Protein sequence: CASSYGQGADEQFF.

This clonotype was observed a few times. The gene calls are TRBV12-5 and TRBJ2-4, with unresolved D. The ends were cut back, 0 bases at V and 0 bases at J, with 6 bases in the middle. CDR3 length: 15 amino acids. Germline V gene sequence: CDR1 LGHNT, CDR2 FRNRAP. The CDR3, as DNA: TGTGCTAGTGGTTTGGTACTGGGAGCCAAAAACATTCAGTACTTC. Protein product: CASGLVLGAKNIQYF.

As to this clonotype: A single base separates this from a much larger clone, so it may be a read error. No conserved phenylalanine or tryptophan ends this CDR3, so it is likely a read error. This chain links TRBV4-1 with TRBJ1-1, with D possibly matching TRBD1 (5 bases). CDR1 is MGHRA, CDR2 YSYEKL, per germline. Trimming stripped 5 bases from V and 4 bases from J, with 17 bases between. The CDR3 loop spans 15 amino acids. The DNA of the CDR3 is TGCGCCAGCAGCTTGGCCCTCGGGAGGGGCACTGAAGCTTTCTCT. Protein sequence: CASSLALGRGTEAFS.

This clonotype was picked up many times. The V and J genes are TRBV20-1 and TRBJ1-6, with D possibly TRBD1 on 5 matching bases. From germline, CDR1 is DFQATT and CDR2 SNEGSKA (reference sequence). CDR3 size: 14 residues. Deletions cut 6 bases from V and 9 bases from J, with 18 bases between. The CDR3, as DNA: TGCAGTGCCATCACAGGAGGTTCGGGTTCACCCCTCCACTTT. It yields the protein CSAITGGSGSPLHF.

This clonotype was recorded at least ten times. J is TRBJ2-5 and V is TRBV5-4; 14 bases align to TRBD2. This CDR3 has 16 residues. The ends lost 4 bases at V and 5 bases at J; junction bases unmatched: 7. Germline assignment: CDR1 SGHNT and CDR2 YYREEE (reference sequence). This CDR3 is CASSKTSGGAWETQYF. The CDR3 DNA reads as TGTGCCAGCAGCAAGACTAGCGGGGGGGCCTGGGAGACCCAGTACTTC. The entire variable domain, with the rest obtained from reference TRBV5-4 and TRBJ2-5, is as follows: ETGVTQSPTHLIKTRGQQVTLRCSSQSGHNTVSWYQQALGQGPQFIFQYYREEENGRGNFPPRFSGLQFPNYSSELNVNALELDDSALYLCASSKTSGGAWETQYFGPGTRLLVL.

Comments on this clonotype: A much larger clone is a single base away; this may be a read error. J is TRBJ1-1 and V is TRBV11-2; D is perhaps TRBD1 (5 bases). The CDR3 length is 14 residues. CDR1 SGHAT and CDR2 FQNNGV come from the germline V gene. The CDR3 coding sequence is TGTGCCAGCAGGTTAGATACAGGGAACACTGAAGCTTTCTTT. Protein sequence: CASRLDTGNTEAFF.

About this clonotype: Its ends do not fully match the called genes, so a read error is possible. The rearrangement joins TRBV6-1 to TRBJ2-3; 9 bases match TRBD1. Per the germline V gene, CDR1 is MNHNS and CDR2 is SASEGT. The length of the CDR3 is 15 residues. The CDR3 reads CASSGGTGYTDMQYF. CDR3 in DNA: TGTGCCAGCAGTGGAGGGACAGGGTACACAGATATGCAGTATTTT.